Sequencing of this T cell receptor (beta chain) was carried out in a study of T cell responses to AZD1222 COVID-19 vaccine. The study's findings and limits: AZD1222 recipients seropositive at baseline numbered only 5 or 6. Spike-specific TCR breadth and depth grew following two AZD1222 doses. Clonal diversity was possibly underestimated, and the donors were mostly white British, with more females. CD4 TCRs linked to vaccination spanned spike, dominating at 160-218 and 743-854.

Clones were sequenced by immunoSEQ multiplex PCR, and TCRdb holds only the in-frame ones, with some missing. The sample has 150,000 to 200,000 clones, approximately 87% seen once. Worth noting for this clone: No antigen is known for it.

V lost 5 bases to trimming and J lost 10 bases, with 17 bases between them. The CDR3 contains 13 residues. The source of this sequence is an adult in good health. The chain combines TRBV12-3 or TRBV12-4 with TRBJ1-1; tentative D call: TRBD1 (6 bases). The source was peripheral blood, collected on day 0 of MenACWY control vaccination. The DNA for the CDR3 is TGTGCCAGCAGTCTTCAGGGGTCGTCTCCAGCTTTCTTT. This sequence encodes CASSLQGSSPAFF.